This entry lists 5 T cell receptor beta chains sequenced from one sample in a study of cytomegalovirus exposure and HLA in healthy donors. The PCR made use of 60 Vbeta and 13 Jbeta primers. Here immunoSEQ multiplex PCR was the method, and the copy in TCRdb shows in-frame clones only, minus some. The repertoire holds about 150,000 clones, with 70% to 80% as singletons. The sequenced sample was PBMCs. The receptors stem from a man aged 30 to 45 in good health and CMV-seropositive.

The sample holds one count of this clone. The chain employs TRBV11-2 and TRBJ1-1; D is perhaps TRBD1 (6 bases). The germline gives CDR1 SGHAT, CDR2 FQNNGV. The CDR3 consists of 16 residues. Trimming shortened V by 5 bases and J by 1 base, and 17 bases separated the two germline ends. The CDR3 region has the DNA TGTGCCAGCAGCGCTCCCGGTGGGGGCCGGAACACTGAAGCTTTCTTT. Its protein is CASSAPGGGRNTEAFF.

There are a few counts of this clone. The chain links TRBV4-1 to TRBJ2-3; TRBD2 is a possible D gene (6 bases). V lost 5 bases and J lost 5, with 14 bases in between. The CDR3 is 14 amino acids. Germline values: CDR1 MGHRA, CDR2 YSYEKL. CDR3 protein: CASSSQTRGDTQYF. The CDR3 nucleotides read TGCGCCAGCAGCTCCCAGACTAGAGGAGATACGCAGTATTTT.

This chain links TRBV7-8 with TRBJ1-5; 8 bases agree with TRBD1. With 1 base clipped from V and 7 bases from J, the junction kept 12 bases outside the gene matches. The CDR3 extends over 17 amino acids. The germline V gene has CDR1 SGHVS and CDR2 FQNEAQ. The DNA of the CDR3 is TGTGCCAGCAGCTTAGACTCGGGACAGGTCTTGGGGCAGCCCCAGCATTTT. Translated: CASSLDSGQVLGQPQHF. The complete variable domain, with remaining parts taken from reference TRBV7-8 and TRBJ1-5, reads GAGVSQSPRYKVAKRGQDVALRCDPISGHVSLFWYQQALGQGPEFLTYFQNEAQLDKSGLPSDRFFAERPEGSVSTLKIQRTQQEDSAVYLCASSLDSGQVLGQPQHFGDGTRLSIL.

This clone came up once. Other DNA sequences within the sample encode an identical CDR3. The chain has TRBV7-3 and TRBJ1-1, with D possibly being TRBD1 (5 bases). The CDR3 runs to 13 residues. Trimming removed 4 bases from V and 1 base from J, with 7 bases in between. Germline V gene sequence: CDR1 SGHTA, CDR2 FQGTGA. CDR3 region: CASSSTGNTEAFF. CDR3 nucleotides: TGTGCCAGCAGCTCTACAGGGAACACTGAAGCTTTCTTT.

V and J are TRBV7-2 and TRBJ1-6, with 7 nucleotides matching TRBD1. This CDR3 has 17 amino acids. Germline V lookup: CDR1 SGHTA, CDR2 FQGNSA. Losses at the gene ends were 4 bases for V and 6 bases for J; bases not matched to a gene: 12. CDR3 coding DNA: TGTGCCAGCAGCTGGACCTCCGGGACAGAGTTTAATTCACCCCTCCACTTT. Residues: CASSWTSGTEFNSPLHF.